The T cell receptor (beta chain) described here comes from a study of OX40 agonist ivuxolimab in advanced cancers. Cycle 7 day 1, cycle 4 day 1, and baseline were the timepoints at which blood was sampled. Concerning this clone itself: Its cognate antigen is unknown.

Study outcomes and limitations: Which antigen the expanded peripheral T cells recognized is unknown. At 0.1 to 3.0 mg/kg, clonal expansion of CD4+ and CD8+ blood T cells had occurred by week 6. Also present in some nonresponders was a low level of normalized T-cell clonal expansion.

The table came from immunoSEQ multiplex PCR; TCRdb's copy has only in-frame clones and leaves some out. Of more than 75,000 clones in the sample, about 86% were seen once. V lost 2 bases and J 5 bases, leaving 7 bases between the germline ends. The CDR3 runs to 13 residues. CDR1 is LNHNV and CDR2 is YYDKDF in the germline V gene (reference sequence). This TCR was sampled from an adult with an advanced solid tumor such as melanoma, head and neck, liver or kidney cancer. The chain has TRBV15 and TRBJ2-1, with D maybe TRBD1 (5 bases). The sequenced sample was CD4+ or CD8+ T cells sorted from blood, obtained in a trial of the OX40 agonist ivuxolimab. The CDR3 protein is CATSRKTDNEQFF. CDR3 coding DNA: TGTGCCACCAGCAGAAAGACAGACAATGAGCAGTTCTTC.